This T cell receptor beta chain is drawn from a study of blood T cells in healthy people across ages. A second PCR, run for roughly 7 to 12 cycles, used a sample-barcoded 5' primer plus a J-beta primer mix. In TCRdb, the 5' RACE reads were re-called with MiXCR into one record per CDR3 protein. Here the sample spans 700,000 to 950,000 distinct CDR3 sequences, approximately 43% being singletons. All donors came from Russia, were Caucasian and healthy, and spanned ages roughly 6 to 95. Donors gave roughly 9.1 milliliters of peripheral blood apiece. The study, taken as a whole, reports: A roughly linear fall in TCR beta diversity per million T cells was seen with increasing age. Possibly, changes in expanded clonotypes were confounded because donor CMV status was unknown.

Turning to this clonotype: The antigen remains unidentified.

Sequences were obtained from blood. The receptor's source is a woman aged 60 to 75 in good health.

This CDR3 reads CASSVSGTRGLDTQYF. The CDR3 nucleotides read TGTGCCAGCAGCGTCTCCGGGACTAGGGGTTTAGATACGCAGTATTTT. This chain links TRBV11-3 with TRBJ2-3, with 8 bases lining up with TRBD2. With V trimmed by 5 bases and J by 5 bases, 12 bases remained unmatched. The CDR3 covers 16 residues. The germline CDR1 and CDR2 sequences are SGHNT and YENEEA. The complete variable domain, with remaining parts taken from reference TRBV11-3 and TRBJ2-3, reads EAGVVQSPRYKIIEKKQPVAFWCNPISGHNTLYWYLQNLGQGPELLIRYENEEAVDDSQLPKDRFSAERLKGVDSTLKIQPAELGDSAVYLCASSVSGTRGLDTQYFGPGTRLTVL.